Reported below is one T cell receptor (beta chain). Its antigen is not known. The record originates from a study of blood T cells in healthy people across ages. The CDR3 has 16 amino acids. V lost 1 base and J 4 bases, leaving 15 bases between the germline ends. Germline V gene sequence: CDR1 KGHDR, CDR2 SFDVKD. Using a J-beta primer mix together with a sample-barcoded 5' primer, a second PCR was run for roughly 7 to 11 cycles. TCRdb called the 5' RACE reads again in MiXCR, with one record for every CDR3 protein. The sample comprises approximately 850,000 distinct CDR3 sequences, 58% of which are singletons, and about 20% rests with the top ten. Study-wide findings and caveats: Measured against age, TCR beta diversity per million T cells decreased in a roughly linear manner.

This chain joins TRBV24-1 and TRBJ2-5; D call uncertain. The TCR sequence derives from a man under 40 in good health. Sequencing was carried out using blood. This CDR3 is CATSDFGESSRETQYF. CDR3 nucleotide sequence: TGTGCCACCAGTGATTTTGGAGAATCCTCTAGAGAGACCCAGTACTTC.